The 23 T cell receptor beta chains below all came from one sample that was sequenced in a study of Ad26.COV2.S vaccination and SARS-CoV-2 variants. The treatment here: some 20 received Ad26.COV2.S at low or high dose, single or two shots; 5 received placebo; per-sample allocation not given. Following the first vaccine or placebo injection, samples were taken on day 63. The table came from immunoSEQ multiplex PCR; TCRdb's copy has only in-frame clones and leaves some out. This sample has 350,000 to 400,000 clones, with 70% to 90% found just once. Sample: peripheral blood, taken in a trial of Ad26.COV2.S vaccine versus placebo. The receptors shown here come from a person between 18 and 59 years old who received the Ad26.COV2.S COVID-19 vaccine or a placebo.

CDR3 sequence: CASSDSWVSYEQYF. Here the CDR3 DNA reads TGTGCCAGCAGCGATAGTTGGGTCTCCTACGAGCAGTACTTC. The chain is built from TRBV7-2 and TRBJ2-7; D gene ambiguous. The V end was cut by 5 bases, the J end by 0 bases, with 11 bases between. CDR1 and CDR2 from the germline V gene are SGHTA and FQGNSA. The CDR3 extends over 14 amino acids. The full variable domain, completed using reference TRBV7-2 and TRBJ2-7, is GAGVSQSPSNKVTEKGKDVELRCDPISGHTALYWYRQSLGQGLEFLIYFQGNSAPDKSGLPSDRFSAERTGGSVSTLTIQRTQQEDSAVYLCASSDSWVSYEQYFGPGTRLTVT.

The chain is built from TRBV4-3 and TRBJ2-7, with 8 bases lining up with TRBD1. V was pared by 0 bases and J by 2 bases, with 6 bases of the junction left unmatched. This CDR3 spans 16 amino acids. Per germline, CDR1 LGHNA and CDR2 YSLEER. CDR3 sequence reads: CASSQDVGTGTYEQYF. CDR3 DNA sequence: TGCGCCAGCAGCCAAGATGTCGGGACAGGTACCTACGAGCAGTACTTC.

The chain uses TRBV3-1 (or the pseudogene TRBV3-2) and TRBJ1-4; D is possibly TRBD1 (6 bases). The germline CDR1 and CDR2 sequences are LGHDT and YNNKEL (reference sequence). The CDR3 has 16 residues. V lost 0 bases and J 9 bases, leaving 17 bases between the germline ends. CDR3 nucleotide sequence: TGTGCCAGCAGCCAAGATCTTGGCCGGGACACTCAAAAACTGTTTTTT. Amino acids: CASSQDLGRDTQKLFF.

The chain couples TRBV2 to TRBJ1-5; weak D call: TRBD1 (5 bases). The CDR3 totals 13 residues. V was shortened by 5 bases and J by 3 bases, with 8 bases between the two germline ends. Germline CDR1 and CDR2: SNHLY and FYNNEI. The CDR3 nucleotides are TGTGCCAGCAGTCCCAGGGTCAATCAGCCCCAGCATTTT. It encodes CASSPRVNQPQHF.

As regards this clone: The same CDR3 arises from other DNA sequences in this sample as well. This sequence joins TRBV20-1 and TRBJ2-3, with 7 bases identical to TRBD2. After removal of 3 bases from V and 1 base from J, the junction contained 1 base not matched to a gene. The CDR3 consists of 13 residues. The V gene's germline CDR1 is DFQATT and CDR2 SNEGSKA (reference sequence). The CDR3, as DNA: TGCAGTGCTAGTCGGGGGGGCACAGATACGCAGTATTTT. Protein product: CSASRGGTDTQYF.

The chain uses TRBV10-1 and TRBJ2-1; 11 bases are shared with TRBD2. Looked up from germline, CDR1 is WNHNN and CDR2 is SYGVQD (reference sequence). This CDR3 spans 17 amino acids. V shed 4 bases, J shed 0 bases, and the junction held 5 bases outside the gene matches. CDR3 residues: CASSGTSGHSSYNEQFF. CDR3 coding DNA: TGCGCCAGCAGTGGGACTAGCGGGCATTCCTCCTACAATGAGCAGTTCTTC.

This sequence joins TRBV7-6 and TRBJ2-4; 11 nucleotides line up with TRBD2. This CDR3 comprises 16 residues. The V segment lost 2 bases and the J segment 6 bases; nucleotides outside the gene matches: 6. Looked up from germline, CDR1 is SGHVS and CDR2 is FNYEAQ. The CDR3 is CASSLFSGGAANIQYF. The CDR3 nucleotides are TGTGCCAGCAGCTTATTTAGCGGGGGGGCCGCAAACATTCAGTACTTC.

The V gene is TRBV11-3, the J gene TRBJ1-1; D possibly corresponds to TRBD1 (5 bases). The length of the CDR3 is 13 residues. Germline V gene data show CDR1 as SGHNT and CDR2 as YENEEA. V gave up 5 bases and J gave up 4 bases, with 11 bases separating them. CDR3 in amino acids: CASSVAGGTEAFF. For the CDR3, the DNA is TGTGCCAGCAGCGTCGCCGGGGGCACTGAAGCTTTCTTT.

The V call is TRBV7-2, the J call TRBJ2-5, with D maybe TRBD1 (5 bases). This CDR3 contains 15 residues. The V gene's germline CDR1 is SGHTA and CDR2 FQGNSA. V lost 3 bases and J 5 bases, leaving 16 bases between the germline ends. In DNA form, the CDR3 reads TGTGCCAGCAGCTTGACCGACAGCCCGCGGGAGACCCAGTACTTC. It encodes CASSLTDSPRETQYF.

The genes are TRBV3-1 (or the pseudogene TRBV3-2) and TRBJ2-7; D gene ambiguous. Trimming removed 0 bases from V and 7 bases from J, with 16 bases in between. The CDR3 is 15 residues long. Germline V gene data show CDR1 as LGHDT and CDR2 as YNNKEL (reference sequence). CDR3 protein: CASSQDTVGLREQYF. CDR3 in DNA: TGTGCCAGCAGCCAAGATACGGTCGGATTACGAGAGCAGTACTTC.

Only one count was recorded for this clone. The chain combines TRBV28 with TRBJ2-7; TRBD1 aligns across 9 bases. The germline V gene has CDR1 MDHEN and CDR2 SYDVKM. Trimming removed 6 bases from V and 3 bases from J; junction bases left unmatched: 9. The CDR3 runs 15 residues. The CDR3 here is CASSPAGTGFYEQYF. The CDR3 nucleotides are TGTGCCAGCAGCCCCGCCGGGACAGGGTTCTACGAGCAGTACTTC.

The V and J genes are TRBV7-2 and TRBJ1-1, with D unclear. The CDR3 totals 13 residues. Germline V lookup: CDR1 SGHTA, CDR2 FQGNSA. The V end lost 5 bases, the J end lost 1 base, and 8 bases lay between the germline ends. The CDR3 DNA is TGTGCCAGCAGCCCGCATCAGAACACTGAAGCTTTCTTT. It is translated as CASSPHQNTEAFF.

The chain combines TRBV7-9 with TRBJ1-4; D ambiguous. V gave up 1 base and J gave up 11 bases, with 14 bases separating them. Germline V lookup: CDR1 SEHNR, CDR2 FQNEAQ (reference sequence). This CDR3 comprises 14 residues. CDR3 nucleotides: TGTGCCAGCAGCTTAGATCGGGTGAACTTGAAACTGTTTTTT. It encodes CASSLDRVNLKLFF.

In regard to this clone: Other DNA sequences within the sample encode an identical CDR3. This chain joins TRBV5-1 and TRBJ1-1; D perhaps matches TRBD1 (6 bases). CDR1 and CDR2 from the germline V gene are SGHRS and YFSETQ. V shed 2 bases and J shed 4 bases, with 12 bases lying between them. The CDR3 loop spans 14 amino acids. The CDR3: CASSLEGGLTEAFF. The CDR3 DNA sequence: TGCGCCAGCAGCTTAGAAGGGGGGCTCACTGAAGCTTTCTTT.

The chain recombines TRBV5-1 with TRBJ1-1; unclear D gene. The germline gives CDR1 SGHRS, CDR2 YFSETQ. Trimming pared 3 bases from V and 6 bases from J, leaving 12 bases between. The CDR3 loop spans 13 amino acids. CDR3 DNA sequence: TGCGCCAGCAGCTACCCGCAGGAGGCTGAAGCTTTCTTT. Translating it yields CASSYPQEAEAFF.

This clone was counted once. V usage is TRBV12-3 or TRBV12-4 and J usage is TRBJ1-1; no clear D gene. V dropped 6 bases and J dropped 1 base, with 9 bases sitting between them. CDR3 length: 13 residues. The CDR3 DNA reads TGTGCCAGCAGGTTTGAGGGGAACACTGAAGCTTTCTTT. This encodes CASRFEGNTEAFF.

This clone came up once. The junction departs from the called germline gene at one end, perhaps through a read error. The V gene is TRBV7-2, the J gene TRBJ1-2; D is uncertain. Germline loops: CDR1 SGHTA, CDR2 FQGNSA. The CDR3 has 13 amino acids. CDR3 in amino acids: CASSLAGFRGCTF. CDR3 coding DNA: TGTGCCAGCAGCTTAGCGGGGTTCCGTGGCTGCACCTTC.

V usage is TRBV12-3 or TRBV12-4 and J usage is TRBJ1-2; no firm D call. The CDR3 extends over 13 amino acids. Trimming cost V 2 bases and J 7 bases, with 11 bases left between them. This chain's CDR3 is CASSLFNSAGYTF. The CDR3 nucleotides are TGTGCCAGCAGTTTATTTAATAGCGCTGGCTACACCTTC.

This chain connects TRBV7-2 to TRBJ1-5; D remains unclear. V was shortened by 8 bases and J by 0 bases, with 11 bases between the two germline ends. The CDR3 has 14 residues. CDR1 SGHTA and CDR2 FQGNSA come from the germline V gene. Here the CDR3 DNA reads TGTGCCAGCGAGGCGACTAATAGCAATCAGCCCCAGCATTTT. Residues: CASEATNSNQPQHF.

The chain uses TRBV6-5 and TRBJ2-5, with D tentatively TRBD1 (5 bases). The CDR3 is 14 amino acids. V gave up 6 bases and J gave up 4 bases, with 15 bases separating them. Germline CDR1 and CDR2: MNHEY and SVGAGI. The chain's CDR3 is CASRKTVTRETQYF. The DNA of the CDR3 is TGTGCCAGCAGGAAGACAGTGACGAGAGAGACCCAGTACTTC.

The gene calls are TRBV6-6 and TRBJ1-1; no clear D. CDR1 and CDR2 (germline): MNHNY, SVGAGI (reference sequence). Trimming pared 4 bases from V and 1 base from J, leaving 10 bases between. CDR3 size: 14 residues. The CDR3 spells CASSSRGGNTEAFF. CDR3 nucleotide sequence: TGTGCCAGCAGTTCCAGAGGTGGGAACACTGAAGCTTTCTTT.

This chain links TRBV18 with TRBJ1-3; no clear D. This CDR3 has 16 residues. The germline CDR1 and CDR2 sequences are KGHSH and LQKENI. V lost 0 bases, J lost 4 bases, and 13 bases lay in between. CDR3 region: CASSPPAWREGNTIYF. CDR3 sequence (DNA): TGTGCCAGCTCACCACCCGCCTGGCGAGAGGGAAACACCATATATTTT.

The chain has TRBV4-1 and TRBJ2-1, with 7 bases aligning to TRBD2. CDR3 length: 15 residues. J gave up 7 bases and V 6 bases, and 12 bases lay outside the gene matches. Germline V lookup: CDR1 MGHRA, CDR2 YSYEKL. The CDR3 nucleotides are TGCGCCAGCAGTGGGGAGGGAAGGGCGCGGAATGAGCAGTTCTTC. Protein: CASSGEGRARNEQFF.